This T cell receptor (beta chain) was documented in a study of immune characterization of retroperitoneal liposarcoma. With regard to this clonotype: Compared with germline, one end of the junction differs, possibly owing to a read error.

A single record per CDR3 protein comes from TCRdb applying MiXCR to the PCR reads. The table has 12,000 or so distinct CDR3 sequences, roughly 28% seen once. The CDR3 has 14 residues. CDR1 is MNHNY, CDR2 SVGAGI, per germline (reference sequence). The specimen sequenced was tumor tissue. The chain joins TRBV6-6 to TRBJ2-1; D could derive from TRBD1 or TRBD2 (6 bases each). This TCR was recovered from a female donor with retroperitoneal liposarcoma. CDR3 amino acids: CASSYSGGIYEHYF. The CDR3 DNA follows: TGTGCCAGCAGTTACTCGGGGGGCATCTACGAGCACTACTTC.